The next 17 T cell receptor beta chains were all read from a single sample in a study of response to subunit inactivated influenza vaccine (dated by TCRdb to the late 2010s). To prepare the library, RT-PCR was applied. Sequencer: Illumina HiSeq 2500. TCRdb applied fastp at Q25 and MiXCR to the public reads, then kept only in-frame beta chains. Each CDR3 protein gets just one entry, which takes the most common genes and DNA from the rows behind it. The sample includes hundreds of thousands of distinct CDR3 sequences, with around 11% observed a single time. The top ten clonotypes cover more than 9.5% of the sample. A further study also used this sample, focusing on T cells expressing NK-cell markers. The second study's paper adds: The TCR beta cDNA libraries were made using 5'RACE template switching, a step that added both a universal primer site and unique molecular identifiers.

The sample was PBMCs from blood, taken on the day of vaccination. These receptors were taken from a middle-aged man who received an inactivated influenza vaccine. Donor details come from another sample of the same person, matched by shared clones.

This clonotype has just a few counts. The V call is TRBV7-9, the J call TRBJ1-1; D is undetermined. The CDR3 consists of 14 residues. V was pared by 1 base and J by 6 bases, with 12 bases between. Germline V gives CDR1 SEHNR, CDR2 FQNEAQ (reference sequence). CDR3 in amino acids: CASSLGASGSEAFF. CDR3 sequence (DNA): TGTGCCAGCAGCTTAGGGGCTTCGGGATCTGAAGCTTTCTTT.

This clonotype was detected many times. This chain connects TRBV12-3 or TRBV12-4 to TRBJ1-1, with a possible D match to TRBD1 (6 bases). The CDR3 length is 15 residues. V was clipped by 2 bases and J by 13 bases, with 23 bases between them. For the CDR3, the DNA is TGTGCCAGCAGTTTATCGGCTACCGGGGGGCGCCTTCATTTCTTT. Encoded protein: CASSLSATGGRLHFF.

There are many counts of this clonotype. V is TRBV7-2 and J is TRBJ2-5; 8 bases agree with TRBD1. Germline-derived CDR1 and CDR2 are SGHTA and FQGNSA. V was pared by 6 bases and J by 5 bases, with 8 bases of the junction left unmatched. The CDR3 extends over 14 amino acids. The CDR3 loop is CASRSDRGRETQYF. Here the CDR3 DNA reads TGTGCCAGCAGATCTGACAGGGGCAGGGAGACCCAGTACTTC.

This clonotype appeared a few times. The CDR3 here is CASSLATHNEQFF. DNA for the CDR3: TGTGCCAGCAGCTTAGCCACGCACAATGAGCAGTTCTTC. The chain links TRBV7-9 to TRBJ2-1; D ambiguous. Germline V gene lookup returns CDR1 SEHNR and CDR2 FQNEAQ (reference sequence). Trimming took 0 bases from V and 5 from J, leaving 5 bases between them. The CDR3 length is 13 residues. The whole variable domain, filled in from reference TRBV7-9 and TRBJ2-1, reads DTGVSQNPRHKITKRGQNVTFRCDPISEHNRLYWYRQTLGQGPEFLTYFQNEAQLEKSRLLSDRFSAERPKGSFSTLEIQRTEQGDSAMYLCASSLATHNEQFFGPGTRLTVL.

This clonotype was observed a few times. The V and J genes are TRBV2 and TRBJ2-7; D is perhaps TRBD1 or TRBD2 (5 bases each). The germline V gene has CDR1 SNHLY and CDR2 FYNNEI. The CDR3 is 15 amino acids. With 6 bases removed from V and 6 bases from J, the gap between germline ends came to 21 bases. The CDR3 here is CASSLAPGTIIEQYF. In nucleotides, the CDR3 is TGTGCCAGCAGCCTCGCGCCCGGGACCATCATCGAGCAGTACTTC.

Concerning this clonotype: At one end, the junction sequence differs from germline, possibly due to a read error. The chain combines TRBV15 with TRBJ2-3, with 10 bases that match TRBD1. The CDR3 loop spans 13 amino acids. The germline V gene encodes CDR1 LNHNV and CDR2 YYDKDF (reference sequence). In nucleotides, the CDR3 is TGTGCCACCAGGGGACAGGGGAGAGATAAGCAGTATTTT. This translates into CATRGQGRDKQYF.

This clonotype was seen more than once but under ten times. CDR3 DNA sequence: TGTGCCAGCAGTTACTCAGGGGCCGGTGAAGCTTTCTTT. Protein product: CASSYSGAGEAFF. The rearrangement uses TRBV6-2 or TRBV6-3 and TRBJ1-1; TRBD1 is a possible D gene (5 bases). The CDR3 spans 13 residues. Germline V CDR1 and CDR2: MNHEY, SVGEGT. The V and J ends lost 0 bases and 7 bases respectively, with 9 bases between them.

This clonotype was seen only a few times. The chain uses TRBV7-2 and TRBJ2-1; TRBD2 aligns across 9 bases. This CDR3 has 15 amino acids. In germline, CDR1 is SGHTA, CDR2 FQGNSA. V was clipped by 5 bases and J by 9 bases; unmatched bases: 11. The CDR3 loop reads CASSPRSGRIFEQFF. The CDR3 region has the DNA TGTGCCAGCAGCCCCAGAAGCGGGAGGATCTTTGAGCAGTTCTTC.

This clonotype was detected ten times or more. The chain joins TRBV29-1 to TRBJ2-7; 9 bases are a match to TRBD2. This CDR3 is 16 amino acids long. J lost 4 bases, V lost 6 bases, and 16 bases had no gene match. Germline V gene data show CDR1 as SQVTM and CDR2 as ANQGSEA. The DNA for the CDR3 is TGCAGCGTGGTGAAGCTCGGTAGCGGGAGTACGTACGAGCAGTACTTC. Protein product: CSVVKLGSGSTYEQYF.

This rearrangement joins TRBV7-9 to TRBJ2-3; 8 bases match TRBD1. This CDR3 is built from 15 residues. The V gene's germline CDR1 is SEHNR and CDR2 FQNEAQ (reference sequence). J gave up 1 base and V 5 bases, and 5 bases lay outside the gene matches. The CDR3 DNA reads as TGTGCCAGCAGCCCAAGGGGACAGGGCACAGATACGCAGTATTTT. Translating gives CASSPRGQGTDTQYF.

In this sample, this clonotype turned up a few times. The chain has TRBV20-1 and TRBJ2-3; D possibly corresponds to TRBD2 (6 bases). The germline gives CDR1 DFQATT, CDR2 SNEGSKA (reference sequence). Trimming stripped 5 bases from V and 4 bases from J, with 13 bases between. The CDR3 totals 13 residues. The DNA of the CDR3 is TGCAGTGCTTTGGACTACCTCGCAGATACGCAGTATTTT. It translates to CSALDYLADTQYF.

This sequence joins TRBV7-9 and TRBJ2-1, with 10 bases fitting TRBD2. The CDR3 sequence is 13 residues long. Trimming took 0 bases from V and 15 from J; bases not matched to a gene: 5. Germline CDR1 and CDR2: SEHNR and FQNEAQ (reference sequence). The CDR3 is CASSLASGRAPFF. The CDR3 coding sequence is TGTGCCAGCAGCTTAGCGAGCGGGAGGGCCCCGTTCTTC.

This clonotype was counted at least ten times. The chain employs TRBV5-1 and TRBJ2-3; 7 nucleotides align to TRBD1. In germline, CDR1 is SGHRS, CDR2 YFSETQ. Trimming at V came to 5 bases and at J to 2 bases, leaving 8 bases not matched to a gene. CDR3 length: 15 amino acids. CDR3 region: CASRSPGQYTDTQYF. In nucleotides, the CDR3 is TGCGCCAGCAGGTCGCCGGGACAGTACACAGATACGCAGTATTTT.

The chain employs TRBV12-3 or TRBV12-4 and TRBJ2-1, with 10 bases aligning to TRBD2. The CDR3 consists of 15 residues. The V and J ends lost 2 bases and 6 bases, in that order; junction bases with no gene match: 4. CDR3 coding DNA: TGTGCCAGCAGTTTACAACTAGCGGGATCCAATGAGCAGTTCTTC. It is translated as CASSLQLAGSNEQFF.

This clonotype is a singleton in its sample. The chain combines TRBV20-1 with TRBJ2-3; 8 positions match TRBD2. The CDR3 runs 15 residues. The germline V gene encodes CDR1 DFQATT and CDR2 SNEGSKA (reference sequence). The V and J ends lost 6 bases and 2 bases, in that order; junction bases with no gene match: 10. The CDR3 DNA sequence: TGCAGTGCGCTTCGGGAGCGGGGGCTCACAGATACGCAGTATTTT. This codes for CSALRERGLTDTQYF.

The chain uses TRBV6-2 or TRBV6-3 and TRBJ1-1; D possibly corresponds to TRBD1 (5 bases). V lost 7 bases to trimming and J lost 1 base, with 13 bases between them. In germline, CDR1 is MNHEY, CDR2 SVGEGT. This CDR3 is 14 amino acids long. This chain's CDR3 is CASTPGGSNTEAFF. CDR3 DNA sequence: TGTGCCAGCACCCCTGGGGGATCGAACACTGAAGCTTTCTTT.

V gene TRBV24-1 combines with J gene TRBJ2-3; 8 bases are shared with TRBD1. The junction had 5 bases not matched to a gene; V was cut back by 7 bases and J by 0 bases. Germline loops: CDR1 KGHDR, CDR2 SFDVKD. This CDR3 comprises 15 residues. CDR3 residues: CATRDRVGSTDTQYF. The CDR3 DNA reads TGTGCCACCAGGGACAGGGTGGGGAGCACAGATACGCAGTATTTT.